Given below is one T cell receptor (beta chain) in context. TCRdb's copy holds only in-frame clones and misses some; the assay was immunoSEQ multiplex PCR. Found here are under 200,000 clones, roughly four fifths of them singletons; the top ten hold approximately 1.4%. This sample was included in a study of blood T cell repertoires in COVID-19. The CDR3 runs to 16 residues. V was trimmed by 0 bases and J by 4 bases, leaving 14 bases between them. CDR1 and CDR2 (germline): MNHEY, SVGEGT. This clonotype originated in a human donor in a cohort sampled during active COVID-19. Specimen: peripheral blood. The rearrangement uses TRBV6-2 or TRBV6-3 and TRBJ2-3; D is possibly TRBD2 (6 bases). CDR3 protein: CASSYSGGVGPDTQYF. The CDR3 nucleotides read TGTGCCAGCAGTTACTCCGGCGGGGTGGGGCCAGATACGCAGTATTTT.